The 3 T cell receptor beta chains presented below share a single source sample, sequenced in a study of CD8+CD57+ T cells in acquired aplastic anemia. In patients chosen for sequencing, flow cytometry had shown CD8+CD57+ cell expansion. CDR3 and TCR beta VDJ profiling relied on genomic DNA as the template. TCRdb processed the reads anew with MiXCR; each CDR3 protein has one entry. The sample yields 150,000 to 200,000 distinct CDR3 sequences, under 55% seen once. Sequencing was carried out using sorted CD4+, CD8+, or CD8+CD57+ T cells (not recorded which) from PBMCs. The source is a human donor with aplastic anemia.

The V gene is TRBV7-8, the J gene TRBJ2-7; TRBD1 is a possible D gene (6 bases). Germline loops: CDR1 SGHVS, CDR2 FQNEAQ. This CDR3 spans 13 amino acids. Trimming stripped 5 bases from V and 6 bases from J, with 14 bases between. The CDR3 reads CASSLQGMSEQYF. In DNA form, the CDR3 reads TGTGCCAGCAGCCTACAGGGCATGAGCGAGCAGTACTTC. Full variable domain (remainder filled in from reference TRBV7-8 and TRBJ2-7): GAGVSQSPRYKVAKRGQDVALRCDPISGHVSLFWYQQALGQGPEFLTYFQNEAQLDKSGLPSDRFFAERPEGSVSTLKIQRTQQEDSAVYLCASSLQGMSEQYFGPGTRLTVT.

This clonotype was recorded many times. This chain links TRBV20-1 with TRBJ2-5; TRBD1 is a possible D gene (5 bases). CDR1 and CDR2 from the germline V gene are DFQATT and SNEGSKA (reference sequence). Trimming shortened V by 0 bases and J by 9 bases, and 14 bases separated the two germline ends. The CDR3 totals 13 residues. The CDR3 loop is CSARDQTVSAQYF. Here the CDR3 DNA reads TGCAGTGCTAGAGATCAGACAGTATCGGCCCAGTACTTC.

Many counts were recorded for this clonotype. The rearrangement links TRBV11-2 to TRBJ2-2, with D perhaps matching TRBD1 (6 bases). V was clipped by 4 bases and J by 3 bases, with 12 bases between them. Per germline, CDR1 SGHAT and CDR2 FQNNGV. The CDR3 length is 15 residues. This chain's CDR3 is CASSSGTLYTGELFF. The CDR3, as DNA: TGTGCCAGCAGCTCCGGGACACTGTACACCGGGGAGCTGTTTTTT.